The 29 T cell receptor beta chains below come from one sample, sequenced in a study of metastatic and nonmetastatic thyroid tumors. No patient received treatment before thyroid surgery. MiXCR was used by TCRdb to re-call the PCR reads. Here the sample spans about 35,000 clones, roughly 19% being singletons. Material for sequencing was blood. These receptors were obtained from a female donor with papillary thyroid cancer or a benign thyroid nodule (not recorded which). Some clones in this sample may be carry-over from other donors' samples.

This clone showed up just a few times. At one end, the junction sequence differs from germline, possibly due to a read error. The chain combines TRBV28 with TRBJ2-7; no definite D call. CDR1 MDHEN and CDR2 SYDVKM come from the germline V gene. This CDR3 comprises 13 residues. The CDR3 DNA is TGTGCCAGCAGCCTTTCCCGGCTCAACGAGCATTACTTC. It translates to CASSLSRLNEHYF.

The CDR3 sequence is CSARDPNSYYQYF. In DNA form, the CDR3 reads TGCAGTGCTAGAGATCCCAATTCCTACTATCAGTACTTC. The chain couples TRBV20-1 to TRBJ2-7; D call uncertain. Trimming stripped 0 bases from V and 10 bases from J, with 16 bases between. The CDR3 is 13 amino acids. Looked up from germline, CDR1 is DFQATT and CDR2 is SNEGSKA (reference sequence).

This clone has at least ten counts. This chain joins TRBV19 and TRBJ2-2, with D perhaps TRBD2 (6 bases). The germline V and J ends were trimmed by 3 bases and 4 bases, with 24 bases remaining between them. The CDR3 runs 19 residues. Germline CDR1 reads LNHDA; CDR2 reads SQIVND (reference sequence). The CDR3: CASSIGMGGTSVGTGELFF. As DNA, the CDR3 is TGTGCCAGTAGTATTGGCATGGGAGGAACATCCGTGGGCACCGGGGAGCTGTTTTTT.

The sample holds many counts of this clone. The chain joins TRBV3-1 to TRBJ2-7; weak D call: TRBD1 (6 bases). Between the trimmed V and J ends, which lost 3 bases and 6 bases, there was a span of 15 bases. The CDR3 extends over 14 amino acids. Looked up from germline, CDR1 is LGHDT and CDR2 is YNNKEL (reference sequence). DNA for the CDR3: TGTGCCAGCAGCCAGAGTTTACAGGGCGGCGAGCAGTACTTC. Translated, it gives CASSQSLQGGEQYF.

Many counts were recorded for this clone. The chain is built from TRBV5-1 and TRBJ2-1, with 7 bases lining up with TRBD2. The V gene end was trimmed by 6 bases and the J gene end by 8 bases; junction bases not matched to a gene: 11. This CDR3 comprises 14 residues. Germline CDR1 reads SGHRS; CDR2 reads YFSETQ. CDR3 coding DNA: TGCGCCAGCAAAAGGAGGGAGGGAGCGTATGAGCAGTTCTTC. Translation gives CASKRREGAYEQFF.

This clone has at least ten counts. This rearrangement joins TRBV25-1 to TRBJ2-5; TRBD2 agrees at 13 bases. This CDR3 region has 17 residues. With 5 bases clipped from V and 5 bases from J, the junction kept 11 bases outside the gene matches. Germline CDR1 is MGHDK and CDR2 is SYGVNS. In nucleotides, the CDR3 is TGTGCCAGCAGTCCGGGACTAGCGGGGTCTCTCAAGGAGACCCAGTACTTC. Encoded protein: CASSPGLAGSLKETQYF.

This clone was recorded many times. The same CDR3 arises from other DNA sequences in this sample as well. The chain couples TRBV20-1 to TRBJ1-4; TRBD1 is a possible D gene (5 bases). Germline V CDR1 and CDR2: DFQATT, SNEGSKA (reference sequence). V was trimmed by 3 bases and J by 8 bases, leaving 16 bases between them. The CDR3 has 14 residues. The CDR3 loop is CSASVGQGEEKLFF. The CDR3 DNA reads TGCAGTGCTAGCGTCGGGCAGGGCGAGGAAAAACTGTTTTTT.

This clone occurred a few times. The chain is built from TRBV27 and TRBJ2-3; 7 bases agree with TRBD1. Germline loops: CDR1 MNHEY, CDR2 SMNVEV (reference sequence). Trimming removed 6 bases from V and 1 base from J; junction bases left unmatched: 10. The CDR3 totals 16 residues. The CDR3 protein is CASRGWVDRCTDTQYF. In nucleotides, the CDR3 is TGTGCCAGCAGAGGATGGGTGGACAGGTGCACAGATACGCAGTATTTT.

The table lists this clone with many counts. The chain links TRBV5-1 to TRBJ2-5; 7 bases agree with TRBD2. The length of the CDR3 is 16 residues. V was pared by 2 bases and J by 2 bases, with 9 bases of the junction left unmatched. CDR1 is SGHRS and CDR2 is YFSETQ in the germline V gene. The CDR3 DNA is TGCGCCAGCAGCTTCCGGACTAGTTTCTCACAAGAGACCCAGTACTTC. This codes for CASSFRTSFSQETQYF.

The rearrangement links TRBV7-8 to TRBJ1-1, with D perhaps matching TRBD1 (6 bases). Per germline, CDR1 SGHVS and CDR2 FQNEAQ. The CDR3 sequence is 13 residues long. Trimming left V 4 bases short and J 5 bases short, with 11 bases between. The CDR3 DNA reads as TGTGCCAGCAGCTCACAGGGAGGGACTGAAGCTTTCTTT. This codes for CASSSQGGTEAFF.

Regarding this clone: An end of the junction does not agree with germline; a read error may underlie this. The gene calls are TRBV28 and TRBJ2-3; 8 bases align to TRBD2. This CDR3 has 13 amino acids. CDR1 and CDR2 (germline): MDHEN, SYDVKM. CDR3 in amino acids: CPSSQTSVTTQYF. Written as DNA, the CDR3 is TGTCCCAGCAGCCAGACTAGCGTGACTACTCAGTATTTT.

This clone is medium-sized in the sample. The V gene is TRBV7-9, the J gene TRBJ1-3; the match to TRBD1 covers 7 bases. The CDR3 sequence is 14 residues long. Unmatched junction bases numbered 9, after V lost 5 bases and J lost 8 bases. Germline values: CDR1 SEHNR, CDR2 FQNEAQ (reference sequence). The CDR3 DNA reads TGTGCCAGCAGCAGCCGGGACAGTCCAGACACCATATATTTT. Its protein is CASSSRDSPDTIYF.

This clone was counted ten times or more. V usage is TRBV15 and J usage is TRBJ2-1; no reliable D call. This CDR3 spans 14 amino acids. Germline V gives CDR1 LNHNV, CDR2 YYDKDF (reference sequence). Trimming removed 0 bases at V and 5 bases at J, with 8 bases between. Here the CDR3 DNA reads TGTGCCACCAGCAGAGACATCGGAAACAATGAGCAGTTCTTC. Protein sequence: CATSRDIGNNEQFF.

The sample holds many counts of this clone. The genes are TRBV28 and TRBJ1-1; D remains ambiguous. CDR3 size: 12 residues. The germline V gene has CDR1 MDHEN and CDR2 SYDVKM. V lost 6 bases to trimming and J lost 1 base, with 6 bases between them. The CDR3: CASSPQNTEAFF. In nucleotides, the CDR3 is TGTGCCAGCAGCCCGCAGAACACTGAAGCTTTCTTT.

The rearrangement uses TRBV5-1 and TRBJ2-2; no clear D gene. This CDR3 spans 15 amino acids. V lost 0 bases and J 2 bases, leaving 8 bases between the germline ends. Germline V CDR1 and CDR2: SGHRS, YFSETQ. For the CDR3, the DNA is TGCGCCAGCAGCTTGGCACAGTCTAACACCGGGGAGCTGTTTTTT. This codes for CASSLAQSNTGELFF.

This clone was observed many times. The rearrangement links TRBV20-1 to TRBJ2-7; 11 bases are a match to TRBD1. The V and J ends lost 8 bases and 7 bases, in that order; junction bases with no gene match: 7. The CDR3 loop spans 12 amino acids. Per germline, CDR1 DFQATT and CDR2 SNEGSKA (reference sequence). CDR3 sequence: CSPGQGAGEQYF. The CDR3 DNA reads as TGCAGTCCCGGACAGGGGGCTGGGGAGCAGTACTTC.

As regards this clone: Without the conserved terminal phenylalanine or tryptophan, this CDR3 likely stems from a read error. V usage is TRBV7-8 and J usage is TRBJ2-7, with 11 bases fitting TRBD2. Germline CDR1 SGHVS, CDR2 FQNEAQ. The J segment lost 4 bases and the V segment lost 11 bases, leaving 19 bases of the junction unmatched. There are 17 residues in the CDR3. The CDR3 is CAGGPWIAGGTVYEQYS. The CDR3 DNA sequence: TGTGCCGGCGGCCCCTGGATAGCGGGAGGGACAGTGTACGAGCAGTACTCC.

Many counts were recorded for this clone. The V and J genes are TRBV9 and TRBJ2-1; D perhaps matches TRBD2 (5 bases). This CDR3 spans 15 amino acids. From germline, CDR1 is SGDLS and CDR2 YYNGEE. Trimming stripped 0 bases from V and 3 bases from J, with 10 bases between. The CDR3 bases are TGTGCCAGCAGCGTAGACGGAGGCCTCTACAATGAGCAGTTCTTC. Residues: CASSVDGGLYNEQFF.

The chain combines TRBV19 with TRBJ1-1; 7 bases line up with TRBD1. CDR3 length: 14 amino acids. V lost 3 bases and J lost 5; bases outside the gene matches: 6. CDR1 is LNHDA and CDR2 is SQIVND in the germline V gene (reference sequence). In nucleotides, the CDR3 is TGTGCCAGTAGTATGCTGACAGGGAAAACTGAAGCTTTCTTT. It is translated as CASSMLTGKTEAFF.

There are many counts of this clone. The chain couples TRBV11-1 to TRBJ2-7, with D possibly called TRBD1 or TRBD2 (5 bases each). This CDR3 comprises 13 residues. V lost 5 bases, J lost 3 bases, and 11 bases lay in between. CDR1 and CDR2 from the germline V gene are SGHAT and FQDESV (reference sequence). In nucleotides, the CDR3 is TGTGCCAGCAGCCTCACGAGGGGCTACGAGCAGTACTTC. This codes for CASSLTRGYEQYF.

This clone was observed a few times. This may be a read error, as it is one base from a much larger clone. Other DNA sequences in this sample translate to the same CDR3. The chain links TRBV24-1 to TRBJ2-3; TRBD2 agrees at 11 bases. The CDR3 spans 18 residues. Germline loops: CDR1 KGHDR, CDR2 SFDVKD. CDR3 DNA sequence: TGTGCCGCCAGTGATTTCAAACTAGCGGGAGAAGGTAAAGATACGCAGTATTTT. Translation: CAASDFKLAGEGKDTQYF.

This chain uses TRBV20-1 with TRBJ1-2, with D maybe TRBD1 (6 bases). CDR1 and CDR2 from the germline V gene are DFQATT and SNEGSKA (reference sequence). V was trimmed by 5 bases and J by 8 bases, leaving 18 bases between them. This CDR3 has 13 amino acids. CDR3 DNA sequence: TGCAGTGCTGGAACAGGGTTGGGGGAGGGCTACACCTTC. Protein: CSAGTGLGEGYTF.

This clone appeared a few times. The V and J genes are TRBV28 and TRBJ2-7; the match to TRBD1 covers 9 bases. Looked up from germline, CDR1 is MDHEN and CDR2 is SYDVKM. The CDR3 spans 14 residues. Germline trimming cut 7 bases from V and 2 bases from J; bases unmatched to any gene: 6. Here the CDR3 reads CASTTGGLPYEQYF. In DNA form, the CDR3 reads TGTGCCAGCACCACAGGGGGCCTCCCCTACGAGCAGTACTTC. The full variable domain, with the rest looked up from reference TRBV28 and TRBJ2-7, is DVKVTQSSRYLVKRTGEKVFLECVQDMDHENMFWYRQDPGLGLRLIYFSYDVKMKEKGDIPEGYSVSREKKERFSLILESASTNQTSMYLCASTTGGLPYEQYFGPGTRLTVT.

This clone has just a few counts. It may be a read error: a sequence one base away is much more abundant. The CDR3 nucleotides are TGTGCCGACAGAGGGACATCCACAGATACGCAGTATTTT. Protein: CADRGTSTDTQYF. The chain employs TRBV2 and TRBJ2-3; possibly TRBD1 for D (6 bases). V lost 11 bases, J lost 2 bases, and 14 bases lay in between. Germline CDR1 is SNHLY and CDR2 is FYNNEI. The CDR3 totals 13 residues.

This clone was recorded many times. The gene calls are TRBV18 and TRBJ1-3, with 8 positions matching TRBD1. Germline assignment: CDR1 KGHSH and CDR2 LQKENI. V was clipped by 3 bases and J by 2 bases; unmatched bases: 6. The CDR3 is made up of 16 amino acids. CDR3 amino acids: CASSPGQVKAGNTIYF. CDR3 DNA: TGTGCCAGCTCACCGGGACAGGTTAAGGCTGGAAACACCATATATTTT. The full variable domain, its missing parts supplied by reference TRBV18 and TRBJ1-3, is NAGVMQNPRHLVRRRGQEARLRCSPMKGHSHVYWYRQLPEEGLKFMVYLQKENIIDESGMPKERFSAEFPKEGPSILRIQQVVRGDSAAYFCASSPGQVKAGNTIYFGEGSWLTVV.

V and J are TRBV4-1 and TRBJ1-1; tentatively, D is TRBD1 (5 bases). There are 17 residues in the CDR3. V dropped 0 bases and J dropped 4 bases, with 18 bases sitting between them. Germline V CDR1 and CDR2: MGHRA, YSYEKL. CDR3 sequence: CASSQETSGSGGTEAFF. CDR3 bases: TGCGCCAGCAGCCAAGAAACTTCAGGGAGTGGCGGCACTGAAGCTTTCTTT.

The chain links TRBV11-2 to TRBJ2-1; D tentatively fits TRBD1 or TRBD2 (5 bases each). The CDR3 loop spans 16 amino acids. Trimming cost V 5 bases and J 4 bases, with 18 bases left between them. Germline V gene sequence: CDR1 SGHAT, CDR2 FQNNGV. The CDR3 DNA reads as TGTGCCAGCAGCCTTAGGGGTGGGGGTACTTACAATGAGCAGTTCTTC. Translating it yields CASSLRGGGTYNEQFF. The full variable domain, in which reference TRBV11-2 and TRBJ2-1 provide the parts outside the CDR3, is EAGVAQSPRYKIIEKRQSVAFWCNPISGHATLYWYQQILGQGPKLLIQFQNNGVVDDSQLPKDRFSAERLKGVDSTLKIQPAKLEDSAVYLCASSLRGGGTYNEQFFGPGTRLTVL.

Details on this clone: An end of the junction differs from the germline gene, which may be a read error. The V call is TRBV6-1, the J call TRBJ1-6; D is perhaps TRBD1 (5 bases). Germline CDR1 reads MNHNS; CDR2 reads SASEGT. The CDR3 length is 13 residues. CDR3 bases: TGTGCCAGCATCCCGACAGAGAGTTCACCCCTCCGCTTT. Its translation: CASIPTESSPLRF.

This clone was detected many times. The V and J genes are TRBV27 and TRBJ2-1; the D gene is possibly TRBD2 (6 bases). This CDR3 is built from 17 residues. CDR1 is MNHEY and CDR2 is SMNVEV in the germline V gene (reference sequence). Trimming took 0 bases from V and 4 from J, leaving 16 bases between them. CDR3 region: CASSLSFSGLIYNEQFF. The CDR3 region has the DNA TGTGCCAGCAGTTTATCATTTAGCGGACTAATATACAATGAGCAGTTCTTC.